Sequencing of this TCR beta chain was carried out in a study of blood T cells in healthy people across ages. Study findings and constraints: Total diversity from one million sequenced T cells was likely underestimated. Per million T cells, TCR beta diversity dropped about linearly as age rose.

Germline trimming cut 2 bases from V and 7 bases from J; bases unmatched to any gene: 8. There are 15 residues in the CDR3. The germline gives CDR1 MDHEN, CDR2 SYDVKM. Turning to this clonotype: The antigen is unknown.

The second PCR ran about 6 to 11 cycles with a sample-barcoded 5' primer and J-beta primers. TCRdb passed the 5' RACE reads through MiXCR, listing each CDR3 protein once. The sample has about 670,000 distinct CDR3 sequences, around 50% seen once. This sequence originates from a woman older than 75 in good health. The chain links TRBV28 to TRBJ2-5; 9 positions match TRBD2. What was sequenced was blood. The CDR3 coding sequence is TGTGCCAGCAGTTTAGGTCTAGCGGGGTCTAGGACCCAGTACTTC. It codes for CASSLGLAGSRTQYF.